Following are 2 T cell receptor beta chains from one sample sequenced in a study of cytomegalovirus exposure and HLA in healthy donors. A multiplex PCR was run with 60 Vbeta primers and 13 Jbeta primers. Method: immunoSEQ multiplex PCR; TCRdb's copy keeps in-frame clones and lacks some. Of about 98,000 clones in the sample, 80% to 90% were seen once. The sample consisted of PBMCs. These receptors were taken from a man in his forties or fifties in good health and CMV-seronegative.

This chain connects TRBV2 to TRBJ2-5; 11 bases match TRBD2. The J call is doubtful: the DNA matches TRBJ2-7 better. The germline V gene encodes CDR1 SNHLY and CDR2 FYNNEI. The CDR3 is 15 residues long. CDR3 sequence: CASRLPGLAAYEQYF. CDR3 nucleotide sequence: TGTGCCAGCAGGCTCCCGGGACTAGCGGCCTACGAGCAGTACTTC.

The chain is built from TRBV4-3 and TRBJ1-4, with D possibly TRBD1 on 6 matching bases. The V gene lost 0 bases and the J gene lost 7 bases, with 12 bases spanning the gap. Germline CDR1 reads LGHNA; CDR2 reads YSLEER. The CDR3 loop spans 15 amino acids. The CDR3: CASSQDSGRGEKLFF. DNA of the CDR3: TGCGCCAGCAGCCAAGATTCGGGCAGGGGTGAAAAACTGTTTTTT.